Each of the 21 T cell receptor beta chains below was sequenced from the same sample in a study of blood T cell repertoires in COVID-19. Using immunoSEQ multiplex PCR, the repertoire was profiled, and TCRdb retains in-frame clones only, with some absent. This repertoire shows 200,000 or so clones, approximately 92% found once; its top ten account for under 3.5%. Sequenced input: PBMCs or T cells enriched from blood (not recorded which). These receptors were taken from a woman aged 18-29 years in a cohort exposed to, infected with or recovered from COVID-19 (not recorded which).

The CDR3 loop reads CASSTMGRGEGETQYF. The CDR3 DNA sequence: TGTGCCAGTAGTACCATGGGCCGGGGTGAAGGAGAGACCCAGTACTTC. This chain uses TRBV19 with TRBJ2-5; D is perhaps TRBD2 (5 bases). CDR1 and CDR2 (germline): LNHDA, SQIVND (reference sequence). V lost 4 bases, J lost 4 bases, and 19 bases lay in between. This CDR3 has 16 amino acids.

As regards this clone: The sample has other DNA sequences that encode this CDR3 too. The chain uses TRBV5-4 and TRBJ2-1, with TRBD2 identical over 8 bases. Looked up from germline, CDR1 is SGHNT and CDR2 is YYREEE (reference sequence). There are 15 residues in the CDR3. Trimming removed 2 bases from V and 3 bases from J; junction bases left unmatched: 4. The CDR3 sequence is CASSLASGSYNEQFF. The CDR3 DNA reads as TGTGCCAGCAGCTTAGCCAGCGGGAGCTACAATGAGCAGTTCTTC.

V and J are TRBV4-1 and TRBJ1-5; no definite D call. The CDR3 has 16 residues. Trimming removed 0 bases at V and 4 bases at J, with 13 bases between. CDR1 and CDR2 from the germline V gene are MGHRA and YSYEKL. The CDR3 DNA follows: TGCGCCAGCAGCCAAGAAATCGGAACAGCTAATCAGCCCCAGCATTTT. Its protein product is CASSQEIGTANQPQHF.

The chain links TRBV27 to TRBJ1-2, with D unclear. The CDR3 has 13 amino acids. V dropped 2 bases and J dropped 3 bases, with 7 bases sitting between them. Germline CDR1 MNHEY, CDR2 SMNVEV (reference sequence). The CDR3 spells CASSLLPYYGYTF. In nucleotides, the CDR3 is TGTGCCAGCAGTTTACTCCCCTACTATGGCTACACCTTC.

Turning to this clone: This same CDR3 is encoded by further DNA sequences in the sample. CDR3 DNA: TGTGCCAGCAGCTTAGACATTGGAAACACCATATATTTT. Translated: CASSLDIGNTIYF. The chain recombines TRBV7-9 with TRBJ1-3; D uncertain. Trimming took off 1 base at V and 3 bases at J, with 4 bases between the two ends. CDR1 and CDR2 from the germline V gene are SEHNR and FQNEAQ (reference sequence). CDR3 length equals 13 residues. The variable domain in full, with the rest retrieved from reference TRBV7-9 and TRBJ1-3, is DTGVSQNPRHKITKRGQNVTFRCDPISEHNRLYWYRQTLGQGPEFLTYFQNEAQLEKSRLLSDRFSAERPKGSFSTLEIQRTEQGDSAMYLCASSLDIGNTIYFGEGSWLTVV.

This chain joins TRBV13 and TRBJ1-1; tentative D call: TRBD1 (5 bases). From germline, CDR1 is PRHDT and CDR2 FYEKMQ (reference sequence). V lost 5 bases to trimming and J lost 4 bases, with 14 bases between them. The CDR3 sequence is 14 residues long. The CDR3 is CASSTGTGGTEAFF. As DNA, the CDR3 is TGTGCCAGCAGCACCGGGACGGGGGGCACTGAAGCTTTCTTT.

The chain uses TRBV10-2 and TRBJ1-5, with D possibly being TRBD1 (6 bases). Germline CDR1 and CDR2: WSHSY and SAAADI. V lost 6 bases and J 7 bases, leaving 13 bases between the germline ends. The CDR3 spans 13 residues. The CDR3 DNA sequence: TGCGCCAGCAGCTTCGGGGGGGGCCAGCCCCAGCATTTT. Its translation: CASSFGGGQPQHF.

The chain employs TRBV5-6 and TRBJ2-1; 8 nucleotides line up with TRBD2. V lost 0 bases to trimming and J lost 5 bases; unmatched junction nucleotides: 7. The germline gives CDR1 SGHDT, CDR2 YYEEEE. The CDR3 has 16 residues. DNA of the CDR3: TGTGCCAGCAGCTTGGAGGGGACTAGGTTGGACAATGAGCAGTTCTTC. Its protein product is CASSLEGTRLDNEQFF.

This chain uses TRBV19 with TRBJ2-3; no clear D. Trimming left V 4 bases short and J 3 bases short, with 8 bases between. Germline assignment: CDR1 LNHDA and CDR2 SQIVND (reference sequence). The CDR3 is 13 amino acids. CDR3 region: CASSRRRTDTQYF. DNA for the CDR3: TGTGCCAGTAGTAGACGCAGGACAGATACGCAGTATTTT.

The chain carries TRBV5-4 and TRBJ1-2; TRBD1 might be the D (6 bases). The V gene's germline CDR1 is SGHNT and CDR2 YYREEE (reference sequence). V was clipped by 6 bases and J by 7 bases, with 13 bases between them. The CDR3 consists of 12 residues. CDR3 nucleotide sequence: TGTGCCAGCACACTACAGGGAATTGGCTACACCTTC. Its translation: CASTLQGIGYTF.

The V and J genes are TRBV7-2 and TRBJ2-7; a possible D gene is TRBD2 (5 bases). With 5 bases removed from V and 1 base from J, the gap between germline ends came to 12 bases. The CDR3 loop spans 14 amino acids. Germline CDR1 is SGHTA and CDR2 is FQGNSA. The CDR3 sequence is CASSDYLGSYEQYF. In DNA, the CDR3 is TGTGCCAGCAGCGACTACCTCGGTTCCTACGAGCAGTACTTC.

This clone was seen only once. The chain is built from TRBV12-5 and TRBJ1-2; D is perhaps TRBD1 (5 bases). V was pared by 4 bases and J by 7 bases, with 10 bases between. The CDR3 is 12 amino acids. The V gene's germline CDR1 is LGHNT and CDR2 FRNRAP. CDR3: CASGSTGFGYTF. DNA for the CDR3: TGTGCTAGTGGTTCTACAGGATTTGGCTACACCTTC.

A few counts support this clone. This rearrangement joins TRBV11-2 to TRBJ2-7; TRBD2 is a possible D gene (6 bases). This CDR3 is 12 amino acids long. V was pared by 0 bases and J by 12 bases, with 12 bases between. Germline CDR1 and CDR2: SGHAT and FQNNGV. The CDR3 DNA sequence: TGTGCCAGCAGCTTAGAGGGTGCGGGAACGTACTTC. It is translated as CASSLEGAGTYF. The entire variable domain, with the rest obtained from reference TRBV11-2 and TRBJ2-7, is as follows: EAGVAQSPRYKIIEKRQSVAFWCNPISGHATLYWYQQILGQGPKLLIQFQNNGVVDDSQLPKDRFSAERLKGVDSTLKIQPAKLEDSAVYLCASSLEGAGTYFGPGTRLTVT.

This chain connects TRBV19 to TRBJ1-4, with 10 bases that match TRBD1. The trim removed 3 bases at V and 5 bases at J, leaving 3 bases unmatched. CDR1 and CDR2 from the germline V gene are LNHDA and SQIVND (reference sequence). There are 15 residues in the CDR3. CDR3 in amino acids: CASSMGGQGNEKLFF. The DNA for the CDR3 is TGTGCCAGTAGTATGGGGGGACAGGGGAATGAAAAACTGTTTTTT.

This clone was recorded only once. The chain uses TRBV5-8 and TRBJ1-1, with D tentatively TRBD1 (6 bases). Germline V CDR1 and CDR2: SGHTS, YDEGEE. V lost 2 bases and J 5 bases, leaving 10 bases between the germline ends. There are 13 residues in the CDR3. CDR3 sequence (DNA): TGTGCCAGCAGCTTTACAGGGAATACTGAAGCTTTCTTT. Amino acid sequence: CASSFTGNTEAFF. Based on the CDR3 plus reference TRBV5-8 and TRBJ1-1, the full variable domain is EAGVTQSPTHLIKTRGQQATLRCSPISGHTSVYWYQQALGLGLQFLLWYDEGEERNRGNFPPRFSGRQFPNYSSELNVNALELEDSALYLCASSFTGNTEAFFGQGTRLTVV.

This chain joins TRBV4-2 and TRBJ1-1, with D tentatively TRBD1 (6 bases). Trimming removed 4 bases at V and 0 bases at J, with 18 bases between. Germline V gene lookup returns CDR1 LGHNA and CDR2 YNFKEQ. CDR3 length: 17 amino acids. Written as DNA, the CDR3 is TGTGCCAGCAGCCCCCCGGCGGGGGCCGTAATGAACACTGAAGCTTTCTTT. Translating it yields CASSPPAGAVMNTEAFF.

This CDR3 is CSVDTGWDTQYF. In DNA form, the CDR3 reads TGCAGCGTTGATACGGGATGGGATACGCAGTATTTT. V is TRBV29-1 and J is TRBJ2-3, with D possibly matching TRBD2 (5 bases). V lost 3 bases and J 6 bases, leaving 10 bases between the germline ends. This CDR3 contains 12 residues. The germline CDR1 and CDR2 sequences are SQVTM and ANQGSEA.

This clone was seen a single time. The chain combines TRBV6-6 with TRBJ2-1, with no clear D. Trimming stripped 5 bases from V and 8 bases from J, with 7 bases between. Germline lookup yields CDR1 MNHNY and CDR2 SVGAGI (reference sequence). The length of the CDR3 is 11 residues. Here the CDR3 DNA reads TGTGCCAGCAGTAACATCGATGAGCAGTTCTTC. Amino acid sequence: CASSNIDEQFF.

V and J are TRBV18 and TRBJ2-7; 7 bases are a match to TRBD1. J lost 1 base, V lost 3 bases, and 6 bases had no gene match. The germline gives CDR1 KGHSH, CDR2 LQKENI. CDR3 length: 15 residues. CDR3 in amino acids: CASSPLRDRSYEQYF. The CDR3 region has the DNA TGTGCCAGCTCACCTCTCCGGGACAGATCCTACGAGCAGTACTTC.

The rearrangement joins TRBV5-1 to TRBJ2-5, with D maybe TRBD2 (6 bases). Trimming took off 4 bases at V and 3 bases at J, with 13 bases between the two ends. Germline lookup yields CDR1 SGHRS and CDR2 YFSETQ. This CDR3 comprises 14 residues. CDR3 sequence reads: CASSPVGGEETQYF. The CDR3 nucleotides are TGCGCCAGCAGCCCGGTGGGCGGGGAAGAGACCCAGTACTTC.

V gene TRBV2 combines with J gene TRBJ2-2, with D maybe TRBD2 (5 bases). Trimming took 4 bases from V and 6 from J, leaving 9 bases between them. Germline V gene data show CDR1 as SNHLY and CDR2 as FYNNEI. The CDR3 is made up of 13 amino acids. CDR3 nucleotide sequence: TGTGCCAGCAGTGTTTCGGGATCCGGGGAGCTGTTTTTT. Protein product: CASSVSGSGELFF.